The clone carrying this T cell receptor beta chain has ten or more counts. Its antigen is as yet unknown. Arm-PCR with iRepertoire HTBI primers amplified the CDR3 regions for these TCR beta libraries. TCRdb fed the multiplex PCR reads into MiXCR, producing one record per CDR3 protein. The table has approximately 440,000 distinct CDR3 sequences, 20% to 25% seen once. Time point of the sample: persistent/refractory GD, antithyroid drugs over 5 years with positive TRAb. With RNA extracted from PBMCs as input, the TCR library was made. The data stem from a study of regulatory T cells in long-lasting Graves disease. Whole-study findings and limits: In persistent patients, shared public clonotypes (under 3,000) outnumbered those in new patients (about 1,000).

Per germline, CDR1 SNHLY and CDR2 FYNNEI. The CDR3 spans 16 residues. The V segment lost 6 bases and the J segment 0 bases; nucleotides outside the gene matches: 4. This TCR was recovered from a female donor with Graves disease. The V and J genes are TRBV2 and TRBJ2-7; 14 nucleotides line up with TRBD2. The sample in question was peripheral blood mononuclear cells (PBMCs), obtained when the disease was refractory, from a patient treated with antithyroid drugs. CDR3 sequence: CASSGTSGRASYEQYF. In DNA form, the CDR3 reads TGTGCCAGCAGCGGGACTAGCGGGAGAGCCTCCTACGAGCAGTACTTC. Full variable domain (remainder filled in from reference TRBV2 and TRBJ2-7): EPEVTQTPSHQVTQMGQEVILRCVPISNHLYFYWYRQILGQKVEFLVSFYNNEISEKSEIFDDQFSVERPDGSNFTLKIRSTKLEDSAMYFCASSGTSGRASYEQYFGPGTRLTVT.